Each of the 5 T cell receptor beta chains below was sequenced from the same sample in a study of T cells in Graves' hyperthyroidism and ophthalmopathy. Amplification targeted TCR beta CDR3 regions from RNA transcripts. Using the HTBI primer set, a first-round RT-PCR was run on the TCR CDR3. TCRdb re-called the multiplex PCR reads through MiXCR, storing one row per CDR3 protein. In the table there are over 500,000 distinct CDR3 sequences, 14% of which are singletons. Input material: blood. Receptors were obtained from a woman aged 40 to 50 with Graves' hyperthyroidism.

Only a few counts were recorded for this clonotype. This chain connects TRBV28 to TRBJ2-1; possibly TRBD2 for D (7 bases). The germline V and J ends were trimmed by 11 bases and 8 bases, with 22 bases remaining between them. CDR1 is MDHEN, CDR2 SYDVKM, per germline. The CDR3 has 14 amino acids. Written as DNA, the CDR3 is TGTGCCGGCTCCCTTCCGGGGGGCAGGGATGAGCAGTTCTTC. This sequence encodes CAGSLPGGRDEQFF.

The chain has TRBV6-1 and TRBJ2-3, with a weak D call TRBD2 (5 bases). The CDR3 extends over 17 amino acids. With 1 base removed from V and 1 base from J, the gap between germline ends came to 15 bases. In germline, CDR1 is MNHNS, CDR2 SASEGT. The CDR3 DNA sequence: TGTGCCAGCAGTGAAGAGTCCGGGGTAGATGGCACAGATACGCAGTATTTT. This sequence encodes CASSEESGVDGTDTQYF.

The chain joins TRBV20-1 to TRBJ1-1, with a tentative D call TRBD1 (6 bases). This CDR3 has 14 amino acids. Germline V lookup: CDR1 DFQATT, CDR2 SNEGSKA (reference sequence). The V and J ends lost 8 bases and 2 bases respectively, with 18 bases between them. The CDR3 region is CSLAQGQLNTEAFF. The DNA of the CDR3 is TGCAGTCTAGCCCAAGGACAGCTTAACACTGAAGCTTTCTTT.

The table lists this clonotype with many counts. The CDR3 bases are TGTGCCAGCAGCCCATTTCGAGGCTACGAGCAGTACTTC. This codes for CASSPFRGYEQYF. The chain recombines TRBV3-1 with TRBJ2-7; D is undetermined. The CDR3 covers 13 residues. From germline, CDR1 is LGHDT and CDR2 YNNKEL (reference sequence). Trimming took off 4 bases at V and 3 bases at J, with 10 bases between the two ends.

The chain joins TRBV5-1 to TRBJ2-3; D gene ambiguous. CDR3 length: 17 residues. The V end was cut by 0 bases, the J end by 0 bases, with 14 bases between. CDR1 is SGHRS and CDR2 is YFSETQ in the germline V gene. CDR3 in DNA: TGCGCCAGCAGCTTGGGAGGTTCAAGCAGCAGCACAGATACGCAGTATTTT. This encodes CASSLGGSSSSTDTQYF.